This TCR beta chain was profiled in a study of blood T cell repertoires in COVID-19. Overall study: Nucleic acid was either cDNA or gDNA, and it came from T cells, B-cell-depleted T cells, or PBMCs.

The germline gives CDR1 LNHDA, CDR2 SQIVND (reference sequence). The CDR3 sequence is 14 residues long. Trimming removed 0 bases from V and 3 bases from J; junction bases left unmatched: 2. Sequencing used immunoSEQ multiplex PCR; TCRdb keeps in-frame clones, though not all of them. This table has 150,000 to 200,000 clones, roughly 86% appearing once. The gene calls are TRBV19 and TRBJ2-7; 7 nucleotides align to TRBD1. The sequencing input was peripheral blood. The TCR was taken from a man aged 45-60 years with active or convalescent COVID-19. The DNA for the CDR3 is TGTGCCAGTAGTATAGATCACAGGGGCTACGAGCAGTACTTC. Its translation is CASSIDHRGYEQYF.